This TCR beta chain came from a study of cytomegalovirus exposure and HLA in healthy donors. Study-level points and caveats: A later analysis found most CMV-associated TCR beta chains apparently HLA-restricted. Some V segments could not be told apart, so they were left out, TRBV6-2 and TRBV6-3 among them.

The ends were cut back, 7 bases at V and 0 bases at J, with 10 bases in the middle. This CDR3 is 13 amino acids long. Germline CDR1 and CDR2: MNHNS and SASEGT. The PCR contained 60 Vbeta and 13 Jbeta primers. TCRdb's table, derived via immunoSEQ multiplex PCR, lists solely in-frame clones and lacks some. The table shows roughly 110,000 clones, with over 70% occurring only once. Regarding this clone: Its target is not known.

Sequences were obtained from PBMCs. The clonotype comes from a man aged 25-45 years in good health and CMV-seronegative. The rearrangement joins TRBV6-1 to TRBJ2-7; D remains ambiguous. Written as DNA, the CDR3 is TGTGCCAGCACCCGAGCCCTCTCCTACGAGCAGTACTTC. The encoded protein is CASTRALSYEQYF.